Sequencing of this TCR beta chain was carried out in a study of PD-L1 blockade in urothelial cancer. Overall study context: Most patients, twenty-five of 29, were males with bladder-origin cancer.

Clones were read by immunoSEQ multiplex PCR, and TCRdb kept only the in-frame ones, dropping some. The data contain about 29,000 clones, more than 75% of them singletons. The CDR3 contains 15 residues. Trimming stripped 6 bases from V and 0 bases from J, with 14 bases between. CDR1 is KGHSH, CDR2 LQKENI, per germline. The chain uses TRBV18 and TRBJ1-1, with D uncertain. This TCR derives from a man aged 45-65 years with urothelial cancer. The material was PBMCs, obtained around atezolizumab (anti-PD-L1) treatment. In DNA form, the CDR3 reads TGTGCCAGCTCCATTAATGCGGAGGTGAACACTGAAGCTTTCTTT. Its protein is CASSINAEVNTEAFF.